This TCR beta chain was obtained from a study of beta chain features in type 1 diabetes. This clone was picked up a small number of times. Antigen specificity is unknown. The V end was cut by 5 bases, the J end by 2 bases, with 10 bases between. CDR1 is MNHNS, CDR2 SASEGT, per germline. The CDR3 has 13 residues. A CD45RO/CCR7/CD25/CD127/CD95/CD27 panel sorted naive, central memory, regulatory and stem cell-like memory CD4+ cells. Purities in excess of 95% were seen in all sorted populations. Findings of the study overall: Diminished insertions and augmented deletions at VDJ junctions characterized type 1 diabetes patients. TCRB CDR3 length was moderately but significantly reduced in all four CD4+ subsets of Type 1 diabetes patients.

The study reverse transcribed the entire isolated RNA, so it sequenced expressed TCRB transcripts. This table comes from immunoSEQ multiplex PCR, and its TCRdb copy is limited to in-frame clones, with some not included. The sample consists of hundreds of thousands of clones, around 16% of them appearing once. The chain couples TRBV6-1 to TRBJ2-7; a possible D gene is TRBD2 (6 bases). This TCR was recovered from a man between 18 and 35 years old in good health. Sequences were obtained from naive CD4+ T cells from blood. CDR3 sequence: CASSSRGTYEQYF. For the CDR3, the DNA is TGTGCCAGCAGTTCTCGGGGGACCTACGAGCAGTACTTC.